This TCR beta chain was captured by sequencing in a study of blood T cell repertoires in COVID-19. Data came from immunoSEQ multiplex PCR; TCRdb stores just in-frame clones and leaves some out. The sample lists over 120,000 clones; about 80% were seen once. Sequencing was carried out using PBMCs or T cells enriched from blood (not recorded which). The receptor was isolated from a woman between 50 and 59 years old who had recovered from COVID-19.

As DNA, the CDR3 is TGCAGTGCTAGTTTTAGGGAAGGGGCTGGAAACACCATATATTTT. This sequence encodes CSASFREGAGNTIYF. The genes are TRBV20-1 and TRBJ1-3; D is possibly TRBD1 (5 bases). The V gene's germline CDR1 is DFQATT and CDR2 SNEGSKA (reference sequence). The CDR3 has 15 amino acids. V was pared by 3 bases and J by 2 bases, with 14 bases between.